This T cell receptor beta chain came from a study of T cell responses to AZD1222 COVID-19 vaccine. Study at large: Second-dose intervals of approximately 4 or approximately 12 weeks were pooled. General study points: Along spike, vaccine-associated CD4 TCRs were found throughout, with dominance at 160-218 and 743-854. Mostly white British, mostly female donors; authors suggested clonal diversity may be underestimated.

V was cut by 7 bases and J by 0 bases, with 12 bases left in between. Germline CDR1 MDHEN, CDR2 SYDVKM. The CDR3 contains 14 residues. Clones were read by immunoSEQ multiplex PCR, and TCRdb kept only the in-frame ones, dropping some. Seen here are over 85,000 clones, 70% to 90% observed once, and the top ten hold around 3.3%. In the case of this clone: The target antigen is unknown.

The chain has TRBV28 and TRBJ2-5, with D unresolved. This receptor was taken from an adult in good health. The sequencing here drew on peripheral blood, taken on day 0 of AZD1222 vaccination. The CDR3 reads CASTDGDYQETQYF. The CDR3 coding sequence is TGTGCCAGCACCGATGGGGATTACCAAGAGACCCAGTACTTC.